The table lists the clone carrying this TCR beta chain with a count of one. The sample belongs to a study of blood T cell repertoires in COVID-19. Study-level background: There were acute and convalescent COVID-19 samples, and they came from the United States, Italy and Spain.

Germline loops: CDR1 MNHEY, CDR2 SMNVEV (reference sequence). V shed 5 bases, J shed 8 bases, and the junction held 14 bases outside the gene matches. The CDR3 covers 15 residues. Only in-frame clones appear in the TCRdb table, and some are missing; sequencing was by immunoSEQ multiplex PCR. The top ten hold about a tenth of the sample, which has fewer than 400,000 clones, approximately 90% seen once. Cohort placement rested on clinical history that participants reported themselves. Two negative PCRs, clearance, or symptom resolution were required of recovered Cohort 3 donors. The rearrangement joins TRBV27 to TRBJ1-2; TRBD1 matches at 7 bases. The TCR sequence derives from a woman in her fifties or sixties who had recovered from COVID-19. The sequencing input was PBMCs or T cells enriched from blood (not recorded which). This CDR3 is CASSTGQVGVAGYTF. In DNA form, the CDR3 reads TGTGCCAGCAGTACCGGACAGGTCGGCGTGGCGGGCTACACCTTC.